The 3 T cell receptor beta chains listed next were all sequenced from one sample in a study of regulatory T cells in long-lasting Graves disease. The sample's time point: persistent/refractory GD, antithyroid drugs over 5 years with positive TRAb. Scientists built the TCR library using RNA that was extracted from PBMCs. Building of the TCR beta libraries involved iRepertoire HTBI primers and Arm-PCR of CDR3 regions. TCRdb processed the multiplex PCR reads anew with MiXCR; each CDR3 protein has one entry. The sample has roughly 400,000 distinct CDR3 sequences; roughly 20% are singletons. The sequencing used peripheral blood mononuclear cells (PBMCs), collected when the disease was refractory, from a patient treated with antithyroid drugs. The receptors were gathered from a female donor with Graves disease.

This clonotype has a count of ten or more. J is TRBJ1-2 and V is TRBV7-2; 10 nucleotides match TRBD1. V shed 0 bases, J shed 6 bases, and the junction held 4 bases outside the gene matches. The germline V gene has CDR1 SGHTA and CDR2 FQGNSA. This CDR3 is built from 15 residues. CDR3 nucleotides: TGTGCCAGCAGCTTAGCGGGACAGGGGTTTAATGGCTACACCTTC. Residues: CASSLAGQGFNGYTF.

This clonotype was seen ten or more times. The rearrangement links TRBV27 to TRBJ2-2; D is ambiguous. V gave up 4 bases and J gave up 1 base, with 13 bases separating them. The CDR3 totals 16 residues. Germline V gives CDR1 MNHEY, CDR2 SMNVEV (reference sequence). The CDR3 reads CASSSTLAKNTGELFF. DNA for the CDR3: TGTGCCAGCAGTTCGACGCTTGCCAAGAACACCGGGGAGCTGTTTTTT.

V and J are TRBV18 and TRBJ2-3; D unclear. The CDR3 is 14 amino acids. Germline V gives CDR1 KGHSH, CDR2 LQKENI. V lost 1 base and J lost 1, with 6 bases in between. In nucleotides, the CDR3 is TGTGCCAGCTCACCACGTCCGGGCACAGATACGCAGTATTTT. Translating gives CASSPRPGTDTQYF. Complete variable domain (other parts from reference TRBV18 and TRBJ2-3): NAGVMQNPRHLVRRRGQEARLRCSPMKGHSHVYWYRQLPEEGLKFMVYLQKENIIDESGMPKERFSAEFPKEGPSILRIQQVVRGDSAAYFCASSPRPGTDTQYFGPGTRLTVL.